This T cell receptor (beta chain) was identified in a study of cytomegalovirus exposure and HLA in healthy donors. Whole-study results and caveats: As a later analysis showed, a missense DCLRE1C variant was linked to trimming of TCR beta V- and J-genes. Links to common viral pathogens appeared, in a later analysis, for several of the most significant clusters.

CDR3 length equals 14 residues. After removal of 1 base from V and 13 bases from J, the junction contained 7 bases not matched to a gene. CDR1 and CDR2 from the germline V gene are MGHRA and YSYEKL. 60 Vbeta and 13 Jbeta primers were used in PCR. How the authors handled the data: About 10 million of about 80 million unique TCR beta chains were shared, per a later count. Repertoires were generated with immunoSEQ multiplex PCR, while TCRdb's copy carries only in-frame clones and drops some. The DNA gave D and trimming, while V, J and clone size come from that table. The sample consists of around 130,000 clones, more than 60% of them appearing once. With respect to this clone: Its antigen is not identified.

This sequence originates from a woman aged 40 to 50 in good health and CMV-seropositive. The chain couples TRBV4-1 to TRBJ2-1, with TRBD2 matching 10 bases. Sequenced: PBMCs. The CDR3: CASSQVTSGTSQFF. The CDR3 DNA follows: TGCGCCAGCAGCCAAGTCACTAGCGGGACATCACAGTTCTTC.